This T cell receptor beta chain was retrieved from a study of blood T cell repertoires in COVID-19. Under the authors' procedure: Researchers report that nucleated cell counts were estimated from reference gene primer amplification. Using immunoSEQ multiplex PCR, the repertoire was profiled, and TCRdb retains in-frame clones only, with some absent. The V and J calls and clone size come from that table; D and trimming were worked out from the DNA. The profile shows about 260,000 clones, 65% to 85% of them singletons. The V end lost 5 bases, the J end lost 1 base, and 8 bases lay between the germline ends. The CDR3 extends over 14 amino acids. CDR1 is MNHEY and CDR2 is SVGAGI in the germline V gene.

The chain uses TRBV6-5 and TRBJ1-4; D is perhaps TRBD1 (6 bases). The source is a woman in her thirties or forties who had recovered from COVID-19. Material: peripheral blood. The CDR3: CASSQDRTNEKLFF. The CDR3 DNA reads TGTGCCAGCAGTCAGGACAGAACTAATGAAAAACTGTTTTTT.